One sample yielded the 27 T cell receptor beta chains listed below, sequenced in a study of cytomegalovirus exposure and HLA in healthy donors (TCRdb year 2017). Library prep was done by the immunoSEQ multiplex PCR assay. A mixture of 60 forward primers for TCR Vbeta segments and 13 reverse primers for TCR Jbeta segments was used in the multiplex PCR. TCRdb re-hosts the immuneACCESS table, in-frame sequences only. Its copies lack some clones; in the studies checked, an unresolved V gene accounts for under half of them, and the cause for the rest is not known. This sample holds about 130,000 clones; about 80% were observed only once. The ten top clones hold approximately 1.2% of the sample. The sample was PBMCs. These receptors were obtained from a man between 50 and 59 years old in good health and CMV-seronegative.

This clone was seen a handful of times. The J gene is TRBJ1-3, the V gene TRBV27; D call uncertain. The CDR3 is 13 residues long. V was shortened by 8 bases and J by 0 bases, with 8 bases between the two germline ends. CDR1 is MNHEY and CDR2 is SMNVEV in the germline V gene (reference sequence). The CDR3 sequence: CASRPVSGNTIYF. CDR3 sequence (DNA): TGTGCCAGCCGCCCGGTCTCTGGAAACACCATATATTTT.

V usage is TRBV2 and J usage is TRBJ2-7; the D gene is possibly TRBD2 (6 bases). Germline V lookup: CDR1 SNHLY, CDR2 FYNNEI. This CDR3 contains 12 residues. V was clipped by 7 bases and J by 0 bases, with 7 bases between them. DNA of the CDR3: TGTGCCAGCATGCGGGGCTCCTACGAGCAGTACTTC. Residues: CASMRGSYEQYF.

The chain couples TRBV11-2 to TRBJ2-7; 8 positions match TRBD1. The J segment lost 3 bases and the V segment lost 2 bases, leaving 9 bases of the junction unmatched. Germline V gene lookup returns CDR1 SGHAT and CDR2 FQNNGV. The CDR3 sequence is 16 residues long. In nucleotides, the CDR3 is TGTGCCAGCAGCTTAACCCATCCGGGACAGGACTACGAGCAGTACTTC. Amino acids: CASSLTHPGQDYEQYF.

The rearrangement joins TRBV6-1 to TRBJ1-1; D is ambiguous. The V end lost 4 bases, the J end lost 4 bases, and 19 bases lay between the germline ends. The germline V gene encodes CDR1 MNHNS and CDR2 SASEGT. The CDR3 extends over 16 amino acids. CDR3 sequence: CASSALGGWSVTEAFF. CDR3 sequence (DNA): TGTGCCAGCAGTGCCCTGGGCGGGTGGAGTGTCACTGAAGCTTTCTTT.

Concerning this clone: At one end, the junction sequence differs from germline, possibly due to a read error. CDR3 nucleotides: TGTGCCGGCAGTTCTACCGGGACAGGGCTCTACGAGCAGTACTTC. Protein product: CAGSSTGTGLYEQYF. The chain joins TRBV6-5 to TRBJ2-5, with 9 bases identical to TRBD1. Gene TRBJ2-7 matches the end of the DNA better, so the J call may be wrong. Germline V gives CDR1 MNHEY, CDR2 SVGAGI. The CDR3 sequence is 15 residues long.

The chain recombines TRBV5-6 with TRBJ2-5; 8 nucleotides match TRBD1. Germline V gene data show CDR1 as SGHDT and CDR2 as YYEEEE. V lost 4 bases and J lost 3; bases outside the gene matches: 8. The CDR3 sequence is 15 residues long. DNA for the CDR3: TGTGCCAGCAGCCTGACGGACAGGGCCAAAGAGACCCAGTACTTC. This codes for CASSLTDRAKETQYF.

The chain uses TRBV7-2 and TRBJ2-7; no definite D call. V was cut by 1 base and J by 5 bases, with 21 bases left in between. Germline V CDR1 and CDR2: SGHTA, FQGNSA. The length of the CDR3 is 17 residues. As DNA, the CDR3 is TGTGCCAGCAGCTTAGTAAGGATACGGGTCCCCCATGACGAGCAGTACTTC. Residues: CASSLVRIRVPHDEQYF. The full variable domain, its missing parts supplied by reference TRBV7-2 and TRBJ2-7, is GAGVSQSPSNKVTEKGKDVELRCDPISGHTALYWYRQSLGQGLEFLIYFQGNSAPDKSGLPSDRFSAERTGGSVSTLTIQRTQQEDSAVYLCASSLVRIRVPHDEQYFGPGTRLTVT.

The CDR3 sequence: CASSRSSGRPRSSYNEQFF. Here the CDR3 DNA reads TGTGCCAGTAGTCGCTCTAGCGGGAGGCCTAGGAGCTCCTACAATGAGCAGTTCTTC. J is TRBJ2-1 and V is TRBV19; 11 bases are a match to TRBD2. The CDR3 runs 19 residues. CDR1 and CDR2 from the germline V gene are LNHDA and SQIVND (reference sequence). V dropped 5 bases and J dropped 0; count of bases not matched to a gene: 12.

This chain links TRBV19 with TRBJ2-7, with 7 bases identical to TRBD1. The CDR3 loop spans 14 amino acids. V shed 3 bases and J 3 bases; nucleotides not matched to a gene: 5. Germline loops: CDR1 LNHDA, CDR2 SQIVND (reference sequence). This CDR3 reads CASSIKQGRYEQYF. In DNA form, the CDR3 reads TGTGCCAGTAGTATCAAACAGGGGCGCTACGAGCAGTACTTC.

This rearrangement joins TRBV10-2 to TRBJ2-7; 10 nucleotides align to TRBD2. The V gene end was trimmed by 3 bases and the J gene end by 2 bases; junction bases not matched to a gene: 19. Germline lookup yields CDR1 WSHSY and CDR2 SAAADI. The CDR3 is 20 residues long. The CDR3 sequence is CASSDPGRASGSLRAYEQYF. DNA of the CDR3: TGCGCCAGCAGTGACCCCGGGCGGGCTAGCGGGAGTTTGCGGGCCTACGAGCAGTACTTC.

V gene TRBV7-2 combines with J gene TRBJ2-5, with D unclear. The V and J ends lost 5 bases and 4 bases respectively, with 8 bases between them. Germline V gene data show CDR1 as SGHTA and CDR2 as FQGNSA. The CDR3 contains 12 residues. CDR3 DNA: TGTGCCAGCAGCCCCGCCGGAGAGACCCAGTACTTC. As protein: CASSPAGETQYF. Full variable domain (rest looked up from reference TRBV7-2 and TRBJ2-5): GAGVSQSPSNKVTEKGKDVELRCDPISGHTALYWYRQSLGQGLEFLIYFQGNSAPDKSGLPSDRFSAERTGGSVSTLTIQRTQQEDSAVYLCASSPAGETQYFGPGTRLLVL.

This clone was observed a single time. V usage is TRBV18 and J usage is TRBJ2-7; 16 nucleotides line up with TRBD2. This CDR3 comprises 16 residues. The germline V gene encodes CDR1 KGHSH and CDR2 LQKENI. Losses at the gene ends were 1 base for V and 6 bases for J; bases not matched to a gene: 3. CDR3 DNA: TGTGCCAGCTCACCACTTGGGACTAGCGGGAGGGCCGAGCAGTACTTC. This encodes CASSPLGTSGRAEQYF.

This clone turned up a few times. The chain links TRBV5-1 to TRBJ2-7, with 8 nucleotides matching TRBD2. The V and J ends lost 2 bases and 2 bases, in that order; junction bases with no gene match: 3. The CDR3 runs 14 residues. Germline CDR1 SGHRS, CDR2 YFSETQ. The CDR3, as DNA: TGCGCCAGCAGCTTCTTTAGCGGGGCCTACGAGCAGTACTTC. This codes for CASSFFSGAYEQYF.

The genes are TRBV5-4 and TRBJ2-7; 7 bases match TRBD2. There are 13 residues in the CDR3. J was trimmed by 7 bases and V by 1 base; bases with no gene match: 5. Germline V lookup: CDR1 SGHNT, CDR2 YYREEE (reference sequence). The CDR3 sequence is CASSLFLGGEQYF. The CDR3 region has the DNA TGTGCCAGCAGCTTGTTCCTGGGAGGGGAGCAGTACTTC.

The CDR3 bases are TGTGCCAGCAGTGAGAGCGTCAAGGGGAATGGCTACACCTTC. This codes for CASSESVKGNGYTF. The V gene is TRBV2, the J gene TRBJ1-2, with D tentatively TRBD1 (5 bases). The CDR3 consists of 14 residues. The germline V gene has CDR1 SNHLY and CDR2 FYNNEI. Trimming removed 3 bases from V and 6 bases from J, with 14 bases in between.

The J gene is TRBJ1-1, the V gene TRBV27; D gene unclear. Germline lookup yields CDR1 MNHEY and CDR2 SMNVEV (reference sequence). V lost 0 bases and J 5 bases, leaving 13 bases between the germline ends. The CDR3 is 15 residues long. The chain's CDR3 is CASSLSGEGRTEAFF. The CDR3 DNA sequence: TGTGCCAGCAGTTTATCGGGCGAGGGCCGGACTGAAGCTTTCTTT.

The CDR3 DNA is TGTGCCAGCACAAGGACAGGGGGCGGGAGCTATGGCTACACCTTC. The encoded protein is CASTRTGGGSYGYTF. The chain has TRBV6-5 and TRBJ1-2; 11 bases match TRBD1. The CDR3 extends over 15 amino acids. Germline trimming cut 7 bases from V and 4 bases from J; bases unmatched to any gene: 8. The germline CDR1 and CDR2 sequences are MNHEY and SVGAGI.

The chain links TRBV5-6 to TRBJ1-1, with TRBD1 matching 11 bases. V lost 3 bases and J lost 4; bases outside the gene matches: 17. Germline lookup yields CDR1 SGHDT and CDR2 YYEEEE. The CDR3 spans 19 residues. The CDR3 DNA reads TGTGCCAGCAGCTCGAACCCACGATCCGGGACAGGGGGGGGCACTGAAGCTTTCTTT. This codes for CASSSNPRSGTGGGTEAFF.

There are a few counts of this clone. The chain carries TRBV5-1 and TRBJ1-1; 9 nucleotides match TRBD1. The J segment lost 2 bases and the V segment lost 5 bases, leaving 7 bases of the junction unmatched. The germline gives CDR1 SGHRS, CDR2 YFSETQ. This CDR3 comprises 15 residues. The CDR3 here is CASRGTGGANTEAFF. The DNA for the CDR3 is TGCGCCAGCAGGGGTACAGGGGGCGCAAACACTGAAGCTTTCTTT.

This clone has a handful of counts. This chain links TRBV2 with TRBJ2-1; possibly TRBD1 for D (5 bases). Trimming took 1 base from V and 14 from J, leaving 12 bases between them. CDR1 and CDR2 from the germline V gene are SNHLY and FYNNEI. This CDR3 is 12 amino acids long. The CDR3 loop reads CASSEEGPSKFF. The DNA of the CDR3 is TGTGCCAGCAGTGAAGAGGGGCCCTCGAAGTTCTTC.

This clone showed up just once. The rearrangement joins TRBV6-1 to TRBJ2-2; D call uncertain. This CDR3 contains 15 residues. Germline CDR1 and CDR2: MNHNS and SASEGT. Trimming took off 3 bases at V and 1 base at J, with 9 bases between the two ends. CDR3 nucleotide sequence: TGTGCCAGCAGTGAGGTACAATTGAACACCGGGGAGCTGTTTTTT. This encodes CASSEVQLNTGELFF.

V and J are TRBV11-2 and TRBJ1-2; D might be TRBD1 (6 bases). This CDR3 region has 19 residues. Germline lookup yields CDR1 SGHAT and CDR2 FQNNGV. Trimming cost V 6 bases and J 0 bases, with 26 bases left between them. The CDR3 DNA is TGTGCCAGCAGTACGGCAGGAGGACGGACAGATAGAGCTAACTATGGCTACACCTTC. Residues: CASSTAGGRTDRANYGYTF.

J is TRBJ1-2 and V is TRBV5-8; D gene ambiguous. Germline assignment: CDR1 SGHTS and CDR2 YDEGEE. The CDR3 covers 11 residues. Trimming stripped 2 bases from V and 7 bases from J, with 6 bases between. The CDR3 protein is CASSFPGGYTF. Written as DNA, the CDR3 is TGTGCCAGCAGCTTCCCAGGTGGCTACACCTTC.

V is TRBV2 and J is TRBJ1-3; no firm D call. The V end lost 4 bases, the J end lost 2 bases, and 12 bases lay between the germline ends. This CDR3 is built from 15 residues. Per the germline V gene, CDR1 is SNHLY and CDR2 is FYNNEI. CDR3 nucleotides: TGTGCCAGCAGTGCCTCCAGGCAAGCTGGAAACACCATATATTTT. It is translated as CASSASRQAGNTIYF.

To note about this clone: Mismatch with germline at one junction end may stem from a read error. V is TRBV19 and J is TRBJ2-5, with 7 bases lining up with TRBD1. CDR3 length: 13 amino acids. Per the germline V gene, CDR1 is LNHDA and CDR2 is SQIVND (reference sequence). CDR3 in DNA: TGTGCCAGTAGTACCTCTATGGACAGGCCAGGCAACTTC. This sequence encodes CASSTSMDRPGNF.

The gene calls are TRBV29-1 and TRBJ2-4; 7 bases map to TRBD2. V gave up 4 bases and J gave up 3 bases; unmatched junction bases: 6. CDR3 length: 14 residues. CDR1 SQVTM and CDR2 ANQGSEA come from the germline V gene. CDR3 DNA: TGCAGCGTTGTCTCTAGCGGATACAAAAACATTCAGTACTTC. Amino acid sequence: CSVVSSGYKNIQYF.

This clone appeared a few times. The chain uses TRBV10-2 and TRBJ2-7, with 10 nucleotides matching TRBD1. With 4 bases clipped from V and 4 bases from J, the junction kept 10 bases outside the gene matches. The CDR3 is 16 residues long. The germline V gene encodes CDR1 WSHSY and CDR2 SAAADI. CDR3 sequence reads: CASSGPSGTGVYEQYF. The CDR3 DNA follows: TGCGCCAGCAGTGGCCCCTCTGGGACAGGGGTGTACGAGCAGTACTTC.